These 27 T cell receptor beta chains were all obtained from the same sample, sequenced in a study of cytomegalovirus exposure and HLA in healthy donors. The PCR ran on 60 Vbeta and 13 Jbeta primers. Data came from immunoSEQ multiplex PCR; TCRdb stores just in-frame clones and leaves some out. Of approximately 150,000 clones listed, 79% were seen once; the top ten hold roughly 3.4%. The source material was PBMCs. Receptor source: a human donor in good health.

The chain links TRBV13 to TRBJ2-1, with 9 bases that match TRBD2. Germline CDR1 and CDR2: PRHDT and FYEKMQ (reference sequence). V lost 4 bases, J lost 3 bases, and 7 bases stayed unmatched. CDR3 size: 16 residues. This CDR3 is CASSSNSGGDYNEQFF. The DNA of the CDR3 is TGTGCCAGCAGCTCCAATAGCGGGGGTGACTACAATGAGCAGTTCTTC.

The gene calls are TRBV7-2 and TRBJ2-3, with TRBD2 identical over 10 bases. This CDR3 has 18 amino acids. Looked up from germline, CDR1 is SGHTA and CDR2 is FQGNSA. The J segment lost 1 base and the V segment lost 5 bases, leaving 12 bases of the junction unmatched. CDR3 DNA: TGTGCCAGCAGCCGCATAGGAGCGGGGGGGCGTCGCACAGATACGCAGTATTTT. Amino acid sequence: CASSRIGAGGRRTDTQYF.

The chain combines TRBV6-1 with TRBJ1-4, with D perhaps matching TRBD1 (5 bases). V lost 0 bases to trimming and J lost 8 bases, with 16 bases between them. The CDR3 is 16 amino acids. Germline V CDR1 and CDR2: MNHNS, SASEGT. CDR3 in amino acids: CASSEARFGGGEKLFF. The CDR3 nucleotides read TGTGCCAGCAGTGAAGCGCGATTCGGGGGGGGAGAAAAACTGTTTTTT.

As DNA, the CDR3 is TGTGCCAGCAGTGAAGCCTTGGTGCTAGTTGATCCTCCTGTGGCCAAAAACATTCAGTACTTC. This gives the protein CASSEALVLVDPPVAKNIQYF. The chain uses TRBV2 and TRBJ2-4; D is unclear. V lost 0 bases, J lost 1 base, and 25 bases lay in between. The germline V gene has CDR1 SNHLY and CDR2 FYNNEI. There are 21 residues in the CDR3.

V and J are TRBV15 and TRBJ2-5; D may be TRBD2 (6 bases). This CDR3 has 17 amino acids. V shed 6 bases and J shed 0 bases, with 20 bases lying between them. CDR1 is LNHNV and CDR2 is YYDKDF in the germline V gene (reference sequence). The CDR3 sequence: CATRGGGEDLYQETQYF. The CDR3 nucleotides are TGTGCCACCAGGGGGGGTGGAGAAGACCTGTACCAAGAGACCCAGTACTTC.

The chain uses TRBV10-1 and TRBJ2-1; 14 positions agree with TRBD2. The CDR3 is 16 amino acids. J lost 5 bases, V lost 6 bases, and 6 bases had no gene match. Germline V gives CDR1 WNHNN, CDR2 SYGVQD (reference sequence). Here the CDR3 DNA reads TGCGCCAGCAGCGCGGGACTAGCGGGAGTAGACAATGAGCAGTTCTTC. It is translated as CASSAGLAGVDNEQFF.

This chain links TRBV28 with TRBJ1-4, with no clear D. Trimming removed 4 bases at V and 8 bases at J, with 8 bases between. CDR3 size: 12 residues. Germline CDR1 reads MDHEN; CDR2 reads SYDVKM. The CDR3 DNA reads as TGTGCCAGCAGTTACGGGGAGGAAAAACTGTTTTTT. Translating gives CASSYGEEKLFF.

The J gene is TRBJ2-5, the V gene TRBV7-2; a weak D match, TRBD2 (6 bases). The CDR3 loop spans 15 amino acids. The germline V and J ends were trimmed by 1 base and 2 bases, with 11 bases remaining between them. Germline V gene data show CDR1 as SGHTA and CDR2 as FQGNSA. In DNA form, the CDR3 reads TGTGCCAGCAGCTTAGGCGGGACTTCACAAGAGACCCAGTACTTC. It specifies CASSLGGTSQETQYF.

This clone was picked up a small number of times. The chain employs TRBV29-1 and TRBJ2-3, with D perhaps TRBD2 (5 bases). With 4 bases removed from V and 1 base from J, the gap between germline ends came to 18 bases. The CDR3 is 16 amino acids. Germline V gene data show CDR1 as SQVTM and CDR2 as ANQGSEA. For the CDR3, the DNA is TGCAGCGTTGGGAGGCTAGTCGTACCGGGCACAGATACGCAGTATTTT. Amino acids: CSVGRLVVPGTDTQYF.

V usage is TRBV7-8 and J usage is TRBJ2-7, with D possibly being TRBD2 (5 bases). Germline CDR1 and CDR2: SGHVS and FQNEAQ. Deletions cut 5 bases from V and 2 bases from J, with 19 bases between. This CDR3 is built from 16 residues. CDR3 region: CASSGRRAEPTYEQYF. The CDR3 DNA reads TGTGCCAGCAGCGGACGGAGAGCGGAACCTACCTACGAGCAGTACTTC. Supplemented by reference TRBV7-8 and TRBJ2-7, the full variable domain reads GAGVSQSPRYKVAKRGQDVALRCDPISGHVSLFWYQQALGQGPEFLTYFQNEAQLDKSGLPSDRFFAERPEGSVSTLKIQRTQQEDSAVYLCASSGRRAEPTYEQYFGPGTRLTVT.

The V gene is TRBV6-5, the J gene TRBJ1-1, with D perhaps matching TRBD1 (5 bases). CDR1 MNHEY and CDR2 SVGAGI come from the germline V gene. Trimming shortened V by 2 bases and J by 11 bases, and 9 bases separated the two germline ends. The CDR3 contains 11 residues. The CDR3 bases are TGTGCCAGCAGTTACAATGGGGGGGCTTTCTTT. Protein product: CASSYNGGAFF.

The chain's CDR3 is CASSRGQPQHF. DNA of the CDR3: TGTGCCAGCAGCCGCGGACAGCCCCAGCATTTT. The genes are TRBV6-6 and TRBJ1-5; unclear D gene. V lost 6 bases to trimming and J lost 7 bases, with 7 bases between them. The CDR3 contains 11 residues. Germline V lookup: CDR1 MNHNY, CDR2 SVGAGI (reference sequence).

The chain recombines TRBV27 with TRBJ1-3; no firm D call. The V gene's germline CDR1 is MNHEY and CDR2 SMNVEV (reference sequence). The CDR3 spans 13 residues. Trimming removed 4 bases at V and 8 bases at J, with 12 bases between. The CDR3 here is CASSSSPGDTIYF. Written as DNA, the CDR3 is TGTGCCAGCAGTTCCTCTCCAGGTGACACCATATATTTT.

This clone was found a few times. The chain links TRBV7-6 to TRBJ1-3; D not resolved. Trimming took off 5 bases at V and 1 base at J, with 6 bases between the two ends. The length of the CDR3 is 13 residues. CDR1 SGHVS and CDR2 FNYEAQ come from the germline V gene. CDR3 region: CASSPPSGNTIYF. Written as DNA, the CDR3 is TGTGCCAGCAGCCCTCCTTCTGGAAACACCATATATTTT.

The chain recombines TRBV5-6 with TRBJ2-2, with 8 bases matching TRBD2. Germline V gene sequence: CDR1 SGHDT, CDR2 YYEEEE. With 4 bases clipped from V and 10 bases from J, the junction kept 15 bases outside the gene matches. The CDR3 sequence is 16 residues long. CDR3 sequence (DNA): TGTGCCAGCAGCCCCCTGGATCGGGGGGGGTTGGTGGAGCTGTTTTTT. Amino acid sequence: CASSPLDRGGLVELFF.

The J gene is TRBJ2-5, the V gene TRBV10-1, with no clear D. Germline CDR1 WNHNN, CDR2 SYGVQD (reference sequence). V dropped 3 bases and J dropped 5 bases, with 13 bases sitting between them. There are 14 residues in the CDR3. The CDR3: CASSENTPAETQYF. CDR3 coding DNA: TGCGCCAGCAGTGAAAATACCCCTGCGGAGACCCAGTACTTC.

The CDR3 sequence is CASSDEVAGGPWDTQYF. CDR3 in DNA: TGTGCCAGCAGTGATGAGGTAGCGGGGGGCCCTTGGGATACGCAGTATTTT. This chain uses TRBV2 with TRBJ2-3; 10 positions match TRBD2. The CDR3 length is 17 residues. Germline-derived CDR1 and CDR2 are SNHLY and FYNNEI. V shed 3 bases and J 6 bases; nucleotides not matched to a gene: 12.

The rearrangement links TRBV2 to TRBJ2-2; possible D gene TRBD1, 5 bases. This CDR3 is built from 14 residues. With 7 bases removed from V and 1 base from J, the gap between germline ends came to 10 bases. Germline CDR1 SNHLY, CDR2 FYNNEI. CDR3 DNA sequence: TGTGCCAGCATACGACAGTTGAACACCGGGGAGCTGTTTTTT. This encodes CASIRQLNTGELFF.

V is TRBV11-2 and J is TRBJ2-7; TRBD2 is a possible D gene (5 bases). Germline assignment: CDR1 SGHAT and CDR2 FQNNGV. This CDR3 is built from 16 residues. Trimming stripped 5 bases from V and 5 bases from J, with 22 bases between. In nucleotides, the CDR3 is TGTGCCAGCAGCCCCGCAAACCCGGGGTGGCGGCACGAGCAGTACTTC. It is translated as CASSPANPGWRHEQYF.

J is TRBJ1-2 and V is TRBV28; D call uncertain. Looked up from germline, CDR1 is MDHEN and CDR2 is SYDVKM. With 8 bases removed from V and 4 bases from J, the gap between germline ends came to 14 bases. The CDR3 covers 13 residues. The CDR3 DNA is TGTGCCAGCCGTGCGGCTAGTCTCTATGGCTACACCTTC. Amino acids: CASRAASLYGYTF.

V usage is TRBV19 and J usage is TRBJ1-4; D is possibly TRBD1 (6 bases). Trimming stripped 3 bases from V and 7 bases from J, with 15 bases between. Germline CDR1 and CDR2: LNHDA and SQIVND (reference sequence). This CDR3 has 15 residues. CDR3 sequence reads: CASSIGGGLGEKLFF. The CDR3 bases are TGTGCCAGTAGTATCGGCGGGGGCCTAGGTGAAAAACTGTTTTTT.

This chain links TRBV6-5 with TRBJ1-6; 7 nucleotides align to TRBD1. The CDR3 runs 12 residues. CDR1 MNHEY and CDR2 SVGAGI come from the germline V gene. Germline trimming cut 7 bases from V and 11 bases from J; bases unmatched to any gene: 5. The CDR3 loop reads CASKGALAPLHF. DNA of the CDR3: TGTGCCAGCAAGGGGGCTTTAGCACCCCTCCACTTT.

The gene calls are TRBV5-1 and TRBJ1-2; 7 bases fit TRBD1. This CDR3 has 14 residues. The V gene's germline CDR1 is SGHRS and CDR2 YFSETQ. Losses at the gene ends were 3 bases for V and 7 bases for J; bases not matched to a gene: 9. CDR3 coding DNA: TGCGCCAGCAGCTCACCCCAGGGGGGCAGTGGCTACACCTTC. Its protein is CASSSPQGGSGYTF.

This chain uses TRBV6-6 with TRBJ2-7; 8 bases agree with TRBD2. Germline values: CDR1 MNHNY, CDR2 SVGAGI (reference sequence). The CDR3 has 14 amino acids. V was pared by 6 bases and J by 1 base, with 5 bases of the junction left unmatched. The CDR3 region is CASSSGLASYEQYF. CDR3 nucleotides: TGTGCCAGCAGCAGCGGACTAGCTTCCTACGAGCAGTACTTC.

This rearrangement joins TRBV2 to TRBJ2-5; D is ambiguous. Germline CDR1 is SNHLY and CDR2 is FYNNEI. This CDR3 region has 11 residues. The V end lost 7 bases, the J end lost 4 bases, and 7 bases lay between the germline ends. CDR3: CASKSGETQYF. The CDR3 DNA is TGTGCCAGCAAATCGGGAGAGACCCAGTACTTC.

CDR3 DNA sequence: TGTGCCAGCGGAGTCGCAGCCTCCTACGAGCAGTACTTC. This sequence encodes CASGVAASYEQYF. The chain links TRBV18 to TRBJ2-7; unclear D gene. CDR1 KGHSH and CDR2 LQKENI come from the germline V gene. Trimming left V 8 bases short and J 0 bases short, with 11 bases between. The CDR3 has 13 amino acids.

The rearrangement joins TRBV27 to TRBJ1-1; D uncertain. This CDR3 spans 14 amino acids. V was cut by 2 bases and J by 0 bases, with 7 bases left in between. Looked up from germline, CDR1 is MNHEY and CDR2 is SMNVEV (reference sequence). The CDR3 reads CASSLTSLNTEAFF. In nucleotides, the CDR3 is TGTGCCAGCAGTTTAACTTCGCTGAACACTGAAGCTTTCTTT.